What follows are 31 T cell receptor beta chains derived from one specimen sequenced in a study of blood T cell repertoires in COVID-19. Using immunoSEQ multiplex PCR, the repertoire was profiled, and TCRdb retains in-frame clones only, with some absent. The sample holds roughly 280,000 clones, more than 80% seen once. Input material: PBMCs or T cells enriched from blood (not recorded which). The receptor source for this set is a woman between 18 and 29 years old who had recovered from COVID-19.

The rearrangement uses TRBV9 and TRBJ1-4; 7 nucleotides line up with TRBD1. This CDR3 spans 16 amino acids. CDR1 and CDR2 from the germline V gene are SGDLS and YYNGEE. Trimming removed 1 base from V and 3 bases from J; junction bases left unmatched: 6. The CDR3 region is CASSVSPGGANEKLFF. The CDR3 DNA reads TGTGCCAGCAGCGTATCCCCAGGGGGAGCTAATGAAAAACTGTTTTTT.

The V gene is TRBV9, the J gene TRBJ2-1, with D perhaps matching TRBD1 (6 bases). The germline V gene has CDR1 SGDLS and CDR2 YYNGEE. V dropped 4 bases and J dropped 0 bases, with 11 bases sitting between them. This CDR3 is 15 amino acids long. The CDR3 is CASSKGQSSYNEQFF. CDR3 in DNA: TGTGCCAGCAGCAAAGGACAGAGCTCCTACAATGAGCAGTTCTTC.

The genes are TRBV7-3 and TRBJ2-1, with 10 bases lining up with TRBD2. Germline values: CDR1 SGHTA, CDR2 FQGTGA. This CDR3 contains 15 residues. The V gene end was trimmed by 3 bases and the J gene end by 7 bases; junction bases not matched to a gene: 6. CDR3 DNA: TGTGCCAGCAGCTTCCAGCGGGGGGGCAGGAATGAGCAGTTCTTC. This encodes CASSFQRGGRNEQFF.

This clone has only a few counts. This chain links TRBV10-1 with TRBJ2-7; 7 nucleotides align to TRBD1. V shed 6 bases and J 2 bases; nucleotides not matched to a gene: 4. CDR1 is WNHNN and CDR2 is SYGVQD in the germline V gene (reference sequence). The CDR3 is 13 amino acids. The CDR3 nucleotides are TGCGCCAGCAGCATGGGACAGCCCTACGAGCAGTACTTC. This sequence encodes CASSMGQPYEQYF.

The chain recombines TRBV6-5 with TRBJ1-2; 9 bases map to TRBD1. The CDR3 spans 16 residues. CDR1 and CDR2 (germline): MNHEY, SVGAGI. V shed 2 bases, J shed 4 bases, and the junction held 8 bases outside the gene matches. The CDR3 DNA follows: TGTGCCAGCAGTTACGTCGGGACAGGGAGAGCCTATGGCTACACCTTC. Residues: CASSYVGTGRAYGYTF.

The chain has TRBV4-2 and TRBJ2-7; 8 bases agree with TRBD2. V trimming: 0 bases; J trimming: 1 base; junction bases outside the gene matches: 5. Germline V gene lookup returns CDR1 LGHNA and CDR2 YNFKEQ. The CDR3 contains 16 residues. In DNA, the CDR3 is TGTGCCAGCAGCCAAGATCGGGGGGGCCTTTCCTACGAGCAGTACTTC. This gives the protein CASSQDRGGLSYEQYF.

This chain links TRBV15 with TRBJ2-1; 10 bases fit TRBD1. The CDR3 is 15 amino acids. The J segment lost 5 bases and the V segment lost 1 base, leaving 2 bases of the junction unmatched. CDR1 LNHNV and CDR2 YYDKDF come from the germline V gene (reference sequence). The CDR3 nucleotides are TGTGCCACCAGCAGAGGACAGGGGGCCCACAATGAGCAGTTCTTC. This codes for CATSRGQGAHNEQFF.

V gene TRBV30 combines with J gene TRBJ2-7, with 7 bases identical to TRBD1. Germline CDR1 is GTSNPN and CDR2 is SVGIG (reference sequence). The V gene end was trimmed by 5 bases and the J gene end by 3 bases; junction bases not matched to a gene: 10. This CDR3 region has 14 residues. In DNA, the CDR3 is TGTGCCTGGGCCTTGACAGGGCCCCGCTACGAGCAGTACTTC. Its translation: CAWALTGPRYEQYF. The variable domain in full, with the rest retrieved from reference TRBV30 and TRBJ2-7, is SQTIHQWPATLVQPVGSPLSLECTVEGTSNPNLYWYRQAAGRGLQLLFYSVGIGQISSEVPQNLSASRPQDRQFILSSKKLLLSDSGFYLCAWALTGPRYEQYFGPGTRLTVT.

The chain employs TRBV4-1 and TRBJ1-1; D might be TRBD1 (5 bases). Germline lookup yields CDR1 MGHRA and CDR2 YSYEKL. The CDR3 sequence is 11 residues long. With 9 bases removed from V and 1 base from J, the gap between germline ends came to 6 bases. CDR3 in amino acids: CASTGNTEAFF. The CDR3 DNA follows: TGCGCCAGTACAGGGAACACTGAAGCTTTCTTT.

This chain links TRBV18 with TRBJ2-5, with 7 bases identical to TRBD2. The J segment lost 1 base and the V segment lost 1 base, leaving 3 bases of the junction unmatched. There are 15 residues in the CDR3. Germline CDR1 is KGHSH and CDR2 is LQKENI. The CDR3 protein is CASSPRGGIQETQYF. Written as DNA, the CDR3 is TGTGCCAGCTCACCACGGGGGGGGATCCAAGAGACCCAGTACTTC.

V gene TRBV19 combines with J gene TRBJ1-3, with a tentative D call TRBD1 (6 bases). The CDR3 is made up of 13 amino acids. The V gene's germline CDR1 is LNHDA and CDR2 SQIVND (reference sequence). V was clipped by 10 bases and J by 2 bases, with 12 bases between them. CDR3 in DNA: TGTGCCACCAACGAGGGGGCTGGAAACACCATATATTTT. Translation: CATNEGAGNTIYF.

The genes are TRBV5-1 and TRBJ2-7; weak D call: TRBD2 (6 bases). The CDR3 contains 14 residues. Per the germline V gene, CDR1 is SGHRS and CDR2 is YFSETQ. Trimming left V 0 bases short and J 6 bases short, with 13 bases between. CDR3 sequence (DNA): TGCGCCAGCAGCTTGGCAGGAGGGTCGGCCGAGCAGTACTTC. Translation: CASSLAGGSAEQYF.

The chain employs TRBV2 and TRBJ1-5; D not certain. Trimming left V 3 bases short and J 4 bases short, with 19 bases between. CDR3 length: 17 amino acids. Germline lookup yields CDR1 SNHLY and CDR2 FYNNEI. This CDR3 is CASSEPEHGRENQPQHF. The DNA of the CDR3 is TGTGCCAGCAGTGAGCCCGAACACGGGCGGGAGAATCAGCCCCAGCATTTT.

This clone came up a few times. The chain uses TRBV6-5 and TRBJ1-1, with 8 bases lining up with TRBD1. CDR1 and CDR2 (germline): MNHEY, SVGAGI. CDR3 size: 13 residues. V gave up 5 bases and J gave up 11 bases; unmatched junction bases: 10. The CDR3 loop is CASSPRDRILAFF. The CDR3 DNA reads as TGTGCCAGCAGTCCCCGGGACAGGATATTGGCTTTCTTT.

The chain joins TRBV2 to TRBJ1-2; D not certain. Germline CDR1 is SNHLY and CDR2 is FYNNEI. The CDR3 consists of 13 residues. The V gene lost 4 bases and the J gene lost 6 bases, with 12 bases spanning the gap. The CDR3 spells CASSGTPRNGYTF. The CDR3 DNA reads TGTGCCAGCAGTGGGACTCCCAGGAATGGCTACACCTTC.

The rearrangement joins TRBV14 to TRBJ2-6, with D hard to call. The V end was cut by 1 base, the J end by 11 bases, with 9 bases between. Per germline, CDR1 SGHDN and CDR2 FVKESK. This CDR3 contains 13 residues. The CDR3 region is CASSQGALDVLTF. The DNA for the CDR3 is TGTGCCAGCAGCCAAGGGGCCCTCGACGTCCTGACTTTC.

The chain is built from TRBV5-1 and TRBJ1-2; 9 bases are shared with TRBD1. This CDR3 comprises 15 residues. Germline assignment: CDR1 SGHRS and CDR2 YFSETQ. The junction had 17 bases not matched to a gene; V was cut back by 4 bases and J by 13 bases. The CDR3 DNA reads as TGCGCCAGCAGCGTCCAAACAGGGGGCGCCGGTCTGGTCACCTTC. It translates to CASSVQTGGAGLVTF.

Worth noting for this clone: In the same sample, other DNA sequences code for this CDR3. The chain uses TRBV7-2 and TRBJ2-7; TRBD2 might be the D (5 bases). V lost 3 bases and J lost 5, with 8 bases in between. This CDR3 comprises 12 residues. Germline CDR1 SGHTA, CDR2 FQGNSA. The CDR3: CASSFRGNEQYF. CDR3 sequence (DNA): TGTGCCAGCAGCTTTCGGGGAAACGAGCAGTACTTC.

The CDR3 DNA is TGCAGTGCCAGGGTAGAGACCCAGTACTTC. Translation gives CSARVETQYF. The chain uses TRBV20-1 and TRBJ2-5; D is perhaps TRBD1 (5 bases). Per the germline V gene, CDR1 is DFQATT and CDR2 is SNEGSKA (reference sequence). The CDR3 extends over 10 amino acids. The V end was cut by 6 bases, the J end by 4 bases, with 6 bases between.

This clone occurred once. Additional DNA sequences in this sample encode the identical CDR3. This chain uses TRBV9 with TRBJ1-3; D is unresolved. This CDR3 is 14 amino acids long. Per germline, CDR1 SGDLS and CDR2 YYNGEE. Trimming took off 0 bases at V and 2 bases at J, with 6 bases between the two ends. The CDR3 DNA reads as TGTGCCAGCAGCGTAGCGGGTGCTGGAAACACCATATATTTT. Its translation is CASSVAGAGNTIYF.

V is TRBV6-6 and J is TRBJ1-2; D is perhaps TRBD1 (6 bases). Trimming shortened V by 7 bases and J by 8 bases, and 11 bases separated the two germline ends. Germline values: CDR1 MNHNY, CDR2 SVGAGI (reference sequence). The CDR3 runs 11 residues. As DNA, the CDR3 is TGTGCCAGCACGGCGGGGGGCGGCTACACCTTC. Translating gives CASTAGGGYTF.

The chain employs TRBV6-1 and TRBJ2-3, with a tentative D call TRBD2 (6 bases). CDR1 and CDR2 from the germline V gene are MNHNS and SASEGT. V lost 0 bases, J lost 6 bases, and 19 bases lay in between. The CDR3 spans 17 residues. CDR3 DNA sequence: TGTGCCAGCAGTGAAGCTTTGGGACTCTCAATCCCCGATACGCAGTATTTT. Amino acid sequence: CASSEALGLSIPDTQYF.

V usage is TRBV5-4 and J usage is TRBJ1-5; the D is unclear. Per the germline V gene, CDR1 is SGHNT and CDR2 is YYREEE (reference sequence). The CDR3 consists of 17 residues. V lost 1 base and J lost 0, with 14 bases in between. The CDR3 here is CASSLRPRGYSNQPQHF. The DNA of the CDR3 is TGTGCCAGCAGCTTGAGGCCAAGAGGGTATAGCAATCAGCCCCAGCATTTT. Drawing the rest from reference TRBV5-4 and TRBJ1-5, the complete variable domain is ETGVTQSPTHLIKTRGQQVTLRCSSQSGHNTVSWYQQALGQGPQFIFQYYREEENGRGNFPPRFSGLQFPNYSSELNVNALELDDSALYLCASSLRPRGYSNQPQHFGDGTRLSIL.

The J gene is TRBJ2-7, the V gene TRBV5-4; no clear D. Trimming removed 0 bases at V and 1 base at J, with 5 bases between. From germline, CDR1 is SGHNT and CDR2 YYREEE (reference sequence). The CDR3 has 13 residues. CDR3 sequence (DNA): TGTGCCAGCAGCTTGGCTCAGTCCTACGAGCAGTACTTC. It translates to CASSLAQSYEQYF.

As for this clone: Other DNA sequences in this specimen translate into the identical CDR3. The chain employs TRBV28 and TRBJ1-4; D gene unclear. Looked up from germline, CDR1 is MDHEN and CDR2 is SYDVKM. The CDR3 is 14 residues long. The V end lost 6 bases, the J end lost 4 bases, and 12 bases lay between the germline ends. The CDR3 region is CASRLGGSNEKLFF. The CDR3 region has the DNA TGTGCCAGCAGGCTGGGAGGGAGTAATGAAAAACTGTTTTTT.

This chain uses TRBV11-2 with TRBJ2-3, with 14 nucleotides matching TRBD2. The germline gives CDR1 SGHAT, CDR2 FQNNGV. The V and J ends lost 2 bases and 1 base, in that order; junction bases with no gene match: 5. The CDR3 length is 18 residues. In DNA, the CDR3 is TGTGCCAGCAGCTTACGACTAGCGGGGGGGACTGGCACAGATACGCAGTATTTT. Its protein product is CASSLRLAGGTGTDTQYF.

The rearrangement links TRBV27 to TRBJ1-5, with 9 bases that match TRBD1. Germline CDR1 and CDR2: MNHEY and SMNVEV (reference sequence). With 6 bases clipped from V and 4 bases from J, the junction kept 7 bases outside the gene matches. This CDR3 spans 15 amino acids. CDR3 bases: TGTGCCAGCAGCCCCGAACAGGGGGCGAATCAGCCCCAGCATTTT. Translation gives CASSPEQGANQPQHF.

This clone was found a few times. Additional DNA sequences in this sample encode the identical CDR3. The J gene is TRBJ1-1, the V gene TRBV19; D gene uncertain. CDR3 length: 12 amino acids. The germline V and J ends were trimmed by 7 bases and 1 base, with 7 bases remaining between them. Germline V CDR1 and CDR2: LNHDA, SQIVND (reference sequence). CDR3 nucleotide sequence: TGTGCCAGTACTCGGGGGAACACTGAAGCTTTCTTT. Amino acid sequence: CASTRGNTEAFF.

V gene TRBV11-2 combines with J gene TRBJ2-1, with 9 bases identical to TRBD1. Germline V gene data show CDR1 as SGHAT and CDR2 as FQNNGV. There are 17 residues in the CDR3. V lost 0 bases, J lost 3 bases, and 6 bases stayed unmatched. The CDR3 spells CASSLDFWDRDYNEQFF. The CDR3 DNA reads TGTGCCAGCAGCTTAGATTTTTGGGACAGGGACTACAATGAGCAGTTCTTC.

This sequence joins TRBV5-6 and TRBJ1-1; unclear D gene. The CDR3 contains 14 residues. V was clipped by 4 bases and J by 5 bases, with 15 bases between them. Germline V CDR1 and CDR2: SGHDT, YYEEEE. The CDR3 region is CASSHGLLETEAFF. CDR3 nucleotide sequence: TGTGCCAGCAGCCATGGACTATTGGAGACTGAAGCTTTCTTT.

There are many counts of this clone. The chain joins TRBV3-1 (or the pseudogene TRBV3-2) to TRBJ1-2; D unresolved. The CDR3 runs to 12 residues. Germline V lookup: CDR1 LGHDT, CDR2 YNNKEL (reference sequence). V lost 4 bases and J lost 2, with 5 bases in between. In DNA form, the CDR3 reads TGTGCCAGCAGCCGGCAGAACTATGGCTACACCTTC. Its protein product is CASSRQNYGYTF.